This section outlines one T cell receptor (beta chain) sequence together with its context. What it recognizes is unknown. Looked up from germline, CDR1 is SGHNT and CDR2 is YYREEE (reference sequence). The CDR3 length is 14 residues. The V segment lost 1 base and the J segment 3 bases; nucleotides outside the gene matches: 3. The data were obtained in a study of graft-versus-host responses after intestinal transplantation. Study-level findings and limits: Ileal or blood samples showed some GvH clones first, and such clones were also found in recipient marrow. Researchers found peak circulating GvH clone levels linked to early post-transplant HvG declines. Individuals who had graft-donor T cell macrochimerism had allografts that showed high graft-versus-host to host-versus-graft clonal ratios.

This table comes from immunoSEQ multiplex PCR, and its TCRdb copy is limited to in-frame clones, with some not included. The table records some 140,000 clones, around nine tenths of them present only once. The sequencing here drew on unstimulated CD4+ T cells sorted from spleen or lymph node cells, taken before intestinal transplant. The TCR sequence derives from a human donor who received an intestinal transplant. The chain combines TRBV5-4 with TRBJ2-7; 8 nucleotides align to TRBD1. DNA for the CDR3: TGTGCCAGCAGCTTGACGGACAGGGACTACGAGCAGTACTTC. Amino acid sequence: CASSLTDRDYEQYF.